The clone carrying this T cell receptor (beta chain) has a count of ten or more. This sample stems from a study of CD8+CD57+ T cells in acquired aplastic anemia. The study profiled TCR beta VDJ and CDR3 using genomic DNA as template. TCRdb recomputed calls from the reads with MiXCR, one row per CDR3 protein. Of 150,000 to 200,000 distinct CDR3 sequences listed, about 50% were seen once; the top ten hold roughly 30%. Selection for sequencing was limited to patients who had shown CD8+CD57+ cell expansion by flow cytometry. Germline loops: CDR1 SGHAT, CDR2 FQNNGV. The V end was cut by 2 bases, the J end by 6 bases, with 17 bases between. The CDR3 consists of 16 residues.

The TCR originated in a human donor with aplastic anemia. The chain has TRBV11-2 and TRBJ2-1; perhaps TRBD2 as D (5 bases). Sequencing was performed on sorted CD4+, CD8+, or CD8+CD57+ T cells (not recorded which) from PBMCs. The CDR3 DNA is TGTGCCAGCAGCTTACAGGACTTTCGACCCCCCAATGAGCAGTTCTTC. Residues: CASSLQDFRPPNEQFF.